These 9 T cell receptor beta chains came from one sample sequenced in a study of T-cell reconstitution after alpha-beta-depleted transplantation in children. Unique molecular identifiers were incorporated into the prepared TCRbeta library. One entry per CDR3 protein results from TCRdb running MiXCR on the PCR reads. The data contain under 750,000 distinct CDR3 sequences, more than 20% of them singletons. This material consisted of PBMCs, mostly from graft donor cells, taken 360 days after TCRalphabeta/CD19-depleted stem cell transplant. The receptors shown here come from a boy under three years old who had a stem cell transplant for acute myeloid leukemia, so the T cells may come from the graft donor.

The rearrangement joins TRBV9 to TRBJ2-2; no clear D. Germline V gives CDR1 SGDLS, CDR2 YYNGEE. This CDR3 comprises 19 residues. Trimming stripped 4 bases from V and 4 bases from J, with 26 bases between. This CDR3 reads CASSSLALIRMGSTGELFF. CDR3 coding DNA: TGTGCCAGCAGCTCATTGGCCCTAATCAGAATGGGAAGCACCGGGGAGCTGTTTTTT.

The chain has TRBV12-3 or TRBV12-4 and TRBJ2-7, with 10 bases lining up with TRBD1. Trimming cost V 6 bases and J 0 bases; bases outside gene matches: 2. The CDR3 totals 14 residues. CDR3: CASSRDRGSYEQYF. CDR3 nucleotide sequence: TGTGCCAGCAGCCGGGACAGGGGCTCCTACGAGCAGTACTTC.

V gene TRBV7-9 combines with J gene TRBJ1-5, with D uncertain. V dropped 2 bases and J dropped 7 bases, with 9 bases sitting between them. Germline CDR1 SEHNR, CDR2 FQNEAQ (reference sequence). CDR3 length equals 13 residues. The CDR3 sequence is CASSLYEGQPQHF. In nucleotides, the CDR3 is TGTGCCAGCAGCTTATACGAGGGACAGCCCCAGCATTTT.

This clonotype was seen many times. The chain links TRBV20-1 to TRBJ2-7, with D perhaps TRBD1 or TRBD2 (5 bases each). CDR3 length: 15 residues. V shed 6 bases and J shed 0 bases, with 18 bases lying between them. Germline values: CDR1 DFQATT, CDR2 SNEGSKA (reference sequence). The CDR3, as DNA: TGCAGTGCAGTCGAACGGGGCCCCGTCTCCTACGAGCAGTACGTC. This encodes CSAVERGPVSYEQYV.

This chain links TRBV7-2 with TRBJ1-5; D not certain. Germline V gene data show CDR1 as SGHTA and CDR2 as FQGNSA. V shed 2 bases and J shed 1 base, with 12 bases lying between them. The CDR3 consists of 16 residues. The CDR3 bases are TGTGCCAGCAGCTTATACGGGGATAGCAGCAATCAGCCCCAGCATTTT. This codes for CASSLYGDSSNQPQHF.

This clonotype has at least ten counts. The chain combines TRBV29-1 with TRBJ2-1, with a possible D match to TRBD1 (5 bases). The CDR3 consists of 13 residues. Between the trimmed V and J ends, which lost 6 bases and 5 bases, there was a span of 14 bases. Germline CDR1 SQVTM, CDR2 ANQGSEA. The DNA of the CDR3 is TGCAGCGTCAAAAAACCAGGGAACAATGAGCAGTTCTTC. As protein: CSVKKPGNNEQFF.

Many counts were recorded for this clonotype. The chain recombines TRBV12-3 or TRBV12-4 with TRBJ2-1; either TRBD1 or TRBD2 may fit D (6 bases each). V lost 5 bases and J 4 bases, leaving 12 bases between the germline ends. This CDR3 comprises 14 residues. CDR3: CASSPRRGYNEQFF. CDR3 in DNA: TGTGCCAGCAGTCCTAGGAGGGGGTACAATGAGCAGTTCTTC.

In this sample, this clonotype turned up a few times. V gene TRBV6-1 combines with J gene TRBJ2-4; D gene unclear. The V gene's germline CDR1 is MNHNS and CDR2 SASEGT. Trimming removed 2 bases from V and 7 bases from J, with 3 bases in between. CDR3 length equals 11 residues. CDR3 in DNA: TGTGCCAGCAGTGAACCCAACATTCAGTACTTC. It encodes CASSEPNIQYF.

The V gene is TRBV4-1, the J gene TRBJ2-1; TRBD1 is a possible D gene (6 bases). Deletions cut 3 bases from V and 5 bases from J, with 14 bases between. This CDR3 is built from 15 residues. Germline CDR1 reads MGHRA; CDR2 reads YSYEKL. The CDR3 sequence: CASSHETGRNNEQFF. The CDR3 DNA is TGCGCCAGCAGCCATGAAACAGGGCGAAACAATGAGCAGTTCTTC.